The 13 T cell receptor beta chains reported below all come from one sample, sequenced in a study of shared clonotypes between healthy human individuals. The repertoire was sequenced with immunoSEQ multiplex PCR; TCRdb's copy has only in-frame clones and lacks some. This table has about 460,000 clones, 60% to 80% appearing once. Input material: PBMCs. Every receptor here comes from a woman in her 40s in good health. Some clones in this sample may be carry-over from other donors' samples.

The CDR3 DNA reads as TGTGCCAGCAGTGCGCTAGCGGGCTCGGCATTGGTCGAGCAGTACTTC. It is translated as CASSALAGSALVEQYF. The V call is TRBV6-4, the J call TRBJ2-7, with 8 bases aligning to TRBD2. The CDR3 totals 16 residues. CDR1 is MRHNA, CDR2 SNTAGT, per germline. Trimming removed 4 bases from V and 6 bases from J; junction bases left unmatched: 14.

The V and J genes are TRBV28 and TRBJ1-1, with 8 bases that match TRBD1. This CDR3 is 14 amino acids long. After removal of 7 bases from V and 4 bases from J, the junction contained 8 bases not matched to a gene. The germline gives CDR1 MDHEN, CDR2 SYDVKM. The CDR3 reads CASTKDREPTEAFF. The DNA of the CDR3 is TGTGCCAGCACCAAGGACAGGGAGCCCACTGAAGCTTTCTTT.

This clone was seen more than once but under ten times. The genes are TRBV27 and TRBJ2-3; D is unclear. From germline, CDR1 is MNHEY and CDR2 SMNVEV (reference sequence). V shed 4 bases and J shed 1 base, with 6 bases lying between them. This CDR3 has 13 residues. CDR3 region: CASSSARTDTQYF. For the CDR3, the DNA is TGTGCCAGCAGTTCCGCCCGCACAGATACGCAGTATTTT.

Points on this clone: The conserved final phenylalanine or tryptophan is absent from the CDR3, which likely points to a read error. This chain joins TRBV15 and TRBJ2-7, with TRBD2 matching over 7 bases. Germline-derived CDR1 and CDR2 are LNHNV and YYDKDF (reference sequence). There are 20 residues in the CDR3. The CDR3 nucleotides read TGTGCCACCAGCAGAGACAGGGATTGGGGAGCGGGACCACATCGGTACGGGCAGTACCTC. Translating gives CATSRDRDWGAGPHRYGQYL.

The chain couples TRBV5-4 to TRBJ1-1; D ambiguous. The CDR3 has 15 amino acids. The germline CDR1 and CDR2 sequences are SGHNT and YYREEE (reference sequence). With 0 bases removed from V and 1 base from J, the gap between germline ends came to 10 bases. Here the CDR3 DNA reads TGTGCCAGCAGCTTGGGAGTCCCCGGGAACACTGAAGCTTTCTTT. Protein sequence: CASSLGVPGNTEAFF.

In its sample, this clone was seen once. The chain couples TRBV7-2 to TRBJ2-2; D ambiguous. CDR1 and CDR2 (germline): SGHTA, FQGNSA. The CDR3 totals 14 residues. Trimming shortened V by 7 bases and J by 1 base, and 10 bases separated the two germline ends. Written as DNA, the CDR3 is TGTGCCAGCACCGCCGACCGGAACACCGGGGAGCTGTTTTTT. Its protein is CASTADRNTGELFF. Based on the CDR3 plus reference TRBV7-2 and TRBJ2-2, the full variable domain is GAGVSQSPSNKVTEKGKDVELRCDPISGHTALYWYRQSLGQGLEFLIYFQGNSAPDKSGLPSDRFSAERTGGSVSTLTIQRTQQEDSAVYLCASTADRNTGELFFGEGSRLTVL.

V gene TRBV7-8 combines with J gene TRBJ1-2; TRBD1 is a possible D gene (5 bases). The V end was cut by 4 bases, the J end by 4 bases, with 19 bases between. The germline CDR1 and CDR2 sequences are SGHVS and FQNEAQ. The CDR3 is 16 residues long. CDR3 sequence (DNA): TGTGCCAGCAGCTCACCCGGGAGCCTGGGGGGCTATGGCTACACCTTC. Its translation is CASSSPGSLGGYGYTF.

V and J are TRBV2 and TRBJ1-1, with 9 bases lining up with TRBD1. CDR3 length: 17 amino acids. After removal of 3 bases from V and 5 bases from J, the junction contained 13 bases not matched to a gene. Germline V gene lookup returns CDR1 SNHLY and CDR2 FYNNEI. In DNA, the CDR3 is TGTGCCAGCAGTGACGTGAGGACAGGGGTTCGCGGTACTGAAGCTTTCTTT. It is translated as CASSDVRTGVRGTEAFF.

CDR3 protein: CASSFLRYSPYEQYF. The DNA for the CDR3 is TGTGCCAGCAGTTTCCTCCGCTACTCACCCTACGAGCAGTACTTC. The chain combines TRBV11-3 with TRBJ2-5; no definite D call. The J call is in doubt because the DNA end fits TRBJ2-7 better. This CDR3 is built from 15 residues. Germline assignment: CDR1 SGHNT and CDR2 YENEEA.

CDR3: CASIDSYEKLFF. The CDR3 coding sequence is TGTGCCAGCATTGACTCTTATGAAAAACTGTTTTTT. V and J are TRBV2 and TRBJ1-4; D is undetermined. The CDR3 extends over 12 amino acids. Germline V gene data show CDR1 as SNHLY and CDR2 as FYNNEI. Deletions cut 7 bases from V and 6 bases from J, with 9 bases between.

The CDR3 protein is CASSLGGRTYNEQFF. The CDR3 DNA follows: TGTGCCAGCAGCTTGGGCGGGCGGACCTACAATGAGCAGTTCTTC. The chain combines TRBV5-4 with TRBJ2-1; weak D call: TRBD2 (5 bases). The CDR3 length is 15 residues. Germline V gene sequence: CDR1 SGHNT, CDR2 YYREEE (reference sequence). The ends were cut back, 0 bases at V and 2 bases at J, with 9 bases in the middle.

Many counts were recorded for this clone. J is TRBJ1-2 and V is TRBV7-9; a possible D gene is TRBD1 (5 bases). The V gene's germline CDR1 is SEHNR and CDR2 FQNEAQ (reference sequence). CDR3 length: 12 amino acids. V dropped 6 bases and J dropped 13 bases, with 18 bases sitting between them. CDR3 nucleotides: TGTGCCAGCAGTTACCCCGGGACTGCCAGCACCTTC. Protein product: CASSYPGTASTF. Complete variable domain (other parts from reference TRBV7-9 and TRBJ1-2): DTGVSQNPRHKITKRGQNVTFRCDPISEHNRLYWYRQTLGQGPEFLTYFQNEAQLEKSRLLSDRFSAERPKGSFSTLEIQRTEQGDSAMYLCASSYPGTASTFGSGTRLTVV.

This chain connects TRBV19 to TRBJ2-7; 8 positions match TRBD2. The germline V gene encodes CDR1 LNHDA and CDR2 SQIVND (reference sequence). With 6 bases clipped from V and 6 bases from J, the junction kept 10 bases outside the gene matches. This CDR3 contains 14 residues. The CDR3 DNA is TGTGCCAGTAGGCTATCGGGGGGGCCCAGCGAGCAGTACTTC. Encoded protein: CASRLSGGPSEQYF.